These 2 T cell receptor beta chains came from one sample sequenced in a study of PD-L1 blockade in urothelial cancer. The method was immunoSEQ multiplex PCR; TCRdb's version includes in-frame clones alone and lacks a portion of them. Of over 40,000 clones in the sample, roughly four fifths were seen once. The specimen comprised PBMCs, sampled around atezolizumab (anti-PD-L1) treatment. The receptors shown here come from a man aged 70-80 years with urothelial cancer.

The chain links TRBV29-1 to TRBJ1-1; no firm D call. The CDR3 length is 14 residues. Germline V CDR1 and CDR2: SQVTM, ANQGSEA. V lost 7 bases and J 1 base, leaving 16 bases between the germline ends. For the CDR3, the DNA is TGCAGCGGGAATGAGGGTGTCCGGAACACTGAAGCTTTCTTT. Encoded protein: CSGNEGVRNTEAFF.

This clone was counted a few times. V usage is TRBV28 and J usage is TRBJ1-4, with a weak D call TRBD1 (6 bases). CDR3 length: 16 residues. The germline V gene encodes CDR1 MDHEN and CDR2 SYDVKM. The germline V and J ends were trimmed by 8 bases and 0 bases, with 16 bases remaining between them. The CDR3 here is CASCGQYLATNEKLFF. The CDR3 DNA reads TGTGCCAGCTGCGGACAGTATCTTGCAACTAATGAAAAACTGTTTTTT. Complete variable domain (other parts from reference TRBV28 and TRBJ1-4): DVKVTQSSRYLVKRTGEKVFLECVQDMDHENMFWYRQDPGLGLRLIYFSYDVKMKEKGDIPEGYSVSREKKERFSLILESASTNQTSMYLCASCGQYLATNEKLFFGSGTQLSVL.